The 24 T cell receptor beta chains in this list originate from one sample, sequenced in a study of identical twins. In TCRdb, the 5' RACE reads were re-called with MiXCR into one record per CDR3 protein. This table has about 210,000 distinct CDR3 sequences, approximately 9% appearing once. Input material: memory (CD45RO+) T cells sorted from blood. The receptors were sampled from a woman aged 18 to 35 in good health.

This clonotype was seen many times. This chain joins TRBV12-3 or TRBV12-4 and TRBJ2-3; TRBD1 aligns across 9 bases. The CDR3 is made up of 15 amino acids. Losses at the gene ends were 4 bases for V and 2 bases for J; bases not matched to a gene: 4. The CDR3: CASSYRGLDTDTQYF. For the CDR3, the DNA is TGTGCCAGCAGTTACAGGGGGCTTGACACAGATACGCAGTATTTT.

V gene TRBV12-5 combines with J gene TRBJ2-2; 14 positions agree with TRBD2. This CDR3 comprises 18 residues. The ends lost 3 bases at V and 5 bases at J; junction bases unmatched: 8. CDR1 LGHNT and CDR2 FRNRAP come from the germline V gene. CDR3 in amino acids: CASGFSGLAGGGTGELFF. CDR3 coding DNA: TGTGCTAGTGGTTTCTCTGGACTAGCGGGAGGAGGAACCGGGGAGCTGTTTTTT.

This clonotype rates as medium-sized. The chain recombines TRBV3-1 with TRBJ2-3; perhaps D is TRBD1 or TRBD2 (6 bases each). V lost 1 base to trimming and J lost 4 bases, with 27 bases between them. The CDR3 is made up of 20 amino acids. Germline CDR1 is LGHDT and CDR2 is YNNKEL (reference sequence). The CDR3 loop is CASSQARRGWTHDGADTQYF. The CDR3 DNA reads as TGTGCCAGCAGCCAAGCCAGGAGGGGGTGGACCCACGACGGGGCAGATACGCAGTATTTT.

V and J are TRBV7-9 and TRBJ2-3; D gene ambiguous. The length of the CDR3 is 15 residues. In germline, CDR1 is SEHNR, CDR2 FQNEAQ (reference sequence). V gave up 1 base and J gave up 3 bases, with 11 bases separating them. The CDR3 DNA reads TGTGCCAGCAGCTTAGACACAACGAGAACAGATACGCAGTATTTT. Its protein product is CASSLDTTRTDTQYF.

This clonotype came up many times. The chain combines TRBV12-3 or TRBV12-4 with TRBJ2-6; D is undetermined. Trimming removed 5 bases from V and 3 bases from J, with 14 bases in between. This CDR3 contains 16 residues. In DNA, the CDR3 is TGTGCCAGCAGTGCAACCCCGGTAGGTGGGGCCAACGTCCTGACTTTC. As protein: CASSATPVGGANVLTF.

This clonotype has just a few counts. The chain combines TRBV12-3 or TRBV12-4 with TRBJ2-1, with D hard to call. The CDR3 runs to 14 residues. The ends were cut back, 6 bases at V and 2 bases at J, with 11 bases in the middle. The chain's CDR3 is CASSLDFPYNEQFF. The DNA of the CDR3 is TGTGCCAGCAGCCTCGACTTCCCCTACAATGAGCAGTTCTTC.

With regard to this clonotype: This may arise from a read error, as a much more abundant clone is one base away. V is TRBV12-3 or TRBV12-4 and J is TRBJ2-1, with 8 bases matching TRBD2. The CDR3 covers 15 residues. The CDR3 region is CASSFQAGAPNEKFF. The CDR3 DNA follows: TGTGCCAGCAGTTTCCAAGCGGGGGCACCCAATGAGAAGTTCTTC.

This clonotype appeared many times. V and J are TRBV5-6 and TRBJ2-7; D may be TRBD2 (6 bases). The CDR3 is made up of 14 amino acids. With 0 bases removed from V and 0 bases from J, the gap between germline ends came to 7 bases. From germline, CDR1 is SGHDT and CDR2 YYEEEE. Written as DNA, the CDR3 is TGTGCCAGCAGCTTGGGGGGGGACTCCTACGAGCAGTACTTC. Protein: CASSLGGDSYEQYF.

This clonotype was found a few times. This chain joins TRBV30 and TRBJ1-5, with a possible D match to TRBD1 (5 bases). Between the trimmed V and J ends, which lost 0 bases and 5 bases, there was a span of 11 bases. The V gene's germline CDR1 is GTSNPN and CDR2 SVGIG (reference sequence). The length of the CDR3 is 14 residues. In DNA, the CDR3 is TGTGCCTGGAGTGTCGCCGGGGCATATCAGCCCCAGCATTTT. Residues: CAWSVAGAYQPQHF.

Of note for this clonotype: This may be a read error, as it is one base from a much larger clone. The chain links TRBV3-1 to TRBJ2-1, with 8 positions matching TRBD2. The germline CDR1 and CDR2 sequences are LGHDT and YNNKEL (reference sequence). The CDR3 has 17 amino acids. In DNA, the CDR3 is TGTGCCTGCAGCCAAGATCGGGGTCTAGCGGGTGACAATGAGCAGTTCTTC. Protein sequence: CACSQDRGLAGDNEQFF.

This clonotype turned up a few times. This CDR3 reads CASSLKGGNEQFF. As DNA, the CDR3 is TGTGCCAGCAGCTTAAAAGGGGGGAATGAGCAGTTCTTC. The rearrangement uses TRBV11-3 and TRBJ2-1, with D perhaps assigned TRBD1 or TRBD2 (6 bases each). The CDR3 sequence is 13 residues long. Trimming pared 2 bases from V and 7 bases from J, leaving 9 bases between. CDR1 and CDR2 (germline): SGHNT, YENEEA.

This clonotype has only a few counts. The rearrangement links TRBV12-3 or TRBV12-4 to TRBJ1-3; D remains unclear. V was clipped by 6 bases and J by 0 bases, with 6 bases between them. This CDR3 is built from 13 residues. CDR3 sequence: CASRRGSGNTIYF. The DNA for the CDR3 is TGTGCCAGCAGACGAGGCTCTGGAAACACCATATATTTT.

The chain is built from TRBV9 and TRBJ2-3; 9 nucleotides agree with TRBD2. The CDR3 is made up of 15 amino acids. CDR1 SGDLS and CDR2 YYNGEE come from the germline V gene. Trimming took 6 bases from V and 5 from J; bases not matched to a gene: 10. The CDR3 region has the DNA TGTGCCAGCAACCAGGGACTAGCAAGGATAGATACGCAGTATTTT. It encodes CASNQGLARIDTQYF. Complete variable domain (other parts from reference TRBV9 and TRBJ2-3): DSGVTQTPKHLITATGQRVTLRCSPRSGDLSVYWYQQSLDQGLQFLIQYYNGEERAKGNILERFSAQQFPDLHSELNLSSLELGDSALYFCASNQGLARIDTQYFGPGTRLTVL.

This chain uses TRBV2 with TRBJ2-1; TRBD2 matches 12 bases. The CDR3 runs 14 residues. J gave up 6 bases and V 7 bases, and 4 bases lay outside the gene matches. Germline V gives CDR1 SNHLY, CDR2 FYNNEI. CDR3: CASTQTSGSNEQFF. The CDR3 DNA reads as TGTGCCAGCACCCAGACTAGCGGGAGCAATGAGCAGTTCTTC.

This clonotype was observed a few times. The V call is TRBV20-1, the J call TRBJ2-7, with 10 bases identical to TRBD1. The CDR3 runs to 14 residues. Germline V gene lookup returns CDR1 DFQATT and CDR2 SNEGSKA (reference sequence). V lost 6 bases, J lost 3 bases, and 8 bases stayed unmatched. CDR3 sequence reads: CSALPGTGVYEQYF. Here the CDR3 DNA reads TGCAGTGCCCTTCCCGGGACAGGGGTCTACGAGCAGTACTTC.

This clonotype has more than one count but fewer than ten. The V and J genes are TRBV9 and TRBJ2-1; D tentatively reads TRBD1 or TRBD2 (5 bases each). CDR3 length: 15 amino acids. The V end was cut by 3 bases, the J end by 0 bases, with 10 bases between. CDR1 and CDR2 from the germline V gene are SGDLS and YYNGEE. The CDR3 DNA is TGTGCCAGCAGCGCCGGGGCGGGCTCCTACAATGAGCAGTTCTTC. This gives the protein CASSAGAGSYNEQFF.

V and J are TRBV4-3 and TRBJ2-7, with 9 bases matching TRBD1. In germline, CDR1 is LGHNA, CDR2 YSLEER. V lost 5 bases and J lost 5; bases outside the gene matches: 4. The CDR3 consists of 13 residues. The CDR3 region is CASSYRDRDEQYF. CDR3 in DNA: TGCGCCAGCAGCTACCGGGACAGGGACGAGCAGTACTTC.

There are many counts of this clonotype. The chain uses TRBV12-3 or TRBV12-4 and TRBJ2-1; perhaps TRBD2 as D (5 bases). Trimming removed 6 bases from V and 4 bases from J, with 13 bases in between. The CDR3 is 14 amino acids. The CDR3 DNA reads TGTGCCAGCAGCCTTTTGGGAGCGTACAATGAGCAGTTCTTC. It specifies CASSLLGAYNEQFF.

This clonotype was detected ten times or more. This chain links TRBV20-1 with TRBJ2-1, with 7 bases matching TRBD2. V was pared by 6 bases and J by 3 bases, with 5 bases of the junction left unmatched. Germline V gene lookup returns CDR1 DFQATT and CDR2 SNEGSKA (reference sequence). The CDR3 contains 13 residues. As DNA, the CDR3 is TGCAGTGCAGGCAGGGACTACTACAATGAGCAGTTCTTC. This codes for CSAGRDYYNEQFF.

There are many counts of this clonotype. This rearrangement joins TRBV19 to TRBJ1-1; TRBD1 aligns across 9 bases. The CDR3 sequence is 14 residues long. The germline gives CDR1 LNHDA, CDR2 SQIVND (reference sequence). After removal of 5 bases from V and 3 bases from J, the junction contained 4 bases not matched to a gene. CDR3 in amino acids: CASSRGQGYTEAFF. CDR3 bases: TGTGCCAGTAGTCGCGGACAGGGGTACACTGAAGCTTTCTTT.

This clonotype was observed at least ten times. The chain's CDR3 is CATSRDFGDTQYF. The CDR3 nucleotides read TGTGCCACCAGCAGAGATTTCGGAGATACGCAGTATTTT. V and J are TRBV15 and TRBJ2-3, with D uncertain. Trimming shortened V by 0 bases and J by 5 bases, and 6 bases separated the two germline ends. The CDR3 sequence is 13 residues long. Germline V lookup: CDR1 LNHNV, CDR2 YYDKDF (reference sequence).

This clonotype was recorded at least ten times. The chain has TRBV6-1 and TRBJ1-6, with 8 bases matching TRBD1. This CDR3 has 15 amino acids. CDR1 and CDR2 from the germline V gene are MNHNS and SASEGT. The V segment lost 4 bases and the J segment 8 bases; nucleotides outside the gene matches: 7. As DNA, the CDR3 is TGTGCCAGCAGTGTCGGACAGGGAGATGATTCACCCCTCCACTTT. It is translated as CASSVGQGDDSPLHF.

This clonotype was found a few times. The DNA for the CDR3 is TGCAGTGCTAGATCACCGGGACAGGGATACAATGAGCAGTTCTTC. Protein: CSARSPGQGYNEQFF. The V call is TRBV20-1, the J call TRBJ2-1, with 9 nucleotides matching TRBD1. The CDR3 consists of 15 residues. V shed 2 bases and J 4 bases; nucleotides not matched to a gene: 6. Germline-derived CDR1 and CDR2 are DFQATT and SNEGSKA (reference sequence).

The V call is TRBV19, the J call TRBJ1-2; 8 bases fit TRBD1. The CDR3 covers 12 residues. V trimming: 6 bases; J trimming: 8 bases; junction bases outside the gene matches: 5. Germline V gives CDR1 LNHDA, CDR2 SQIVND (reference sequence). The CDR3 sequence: CASRDQGAGYTF. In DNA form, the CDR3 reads TGTGCCAGTAGGGATCAGGGGGCCGGCTACACCTTC.